Shown below are 2 T cell receptor beta chains from a single sample sequenced in a study of T cell responses to AZD1222 COVID-19 vaccine. Method: immunoSEQ multiplex PCR; TCRdb's copy keeps in-frame clones and lacks some. This sample has more than 100,000 clones, with about 90% found just once. The specimen comprised peripheral blood, sampled on day 0 of AZD1222 vaccination. The origin of the receptors is an adult in good health.

This clone was counted a few times. The chain joins TRBV12-3 or TRBV12-4 to TRBJ2-7; 7 nucleotides align to TRBD2. The CDR3 length is 12 residues. V shed 7 bases and J 6 bases; nucleotides not matched to a gene: 6. In nucleotides, the CDR3 is TGTGCCAGCACTGCGGGAGCCAGCGAGCAGTACTTC. Translated: CASTAGASEQYF.

This chain uses TRBV2 with TRBJ1-6; 8 bases match TRBD1. Germline V gives CDR1 SNHLY, CDR2 FYNNEI. J lost 13 bases, V lost 6 bases, and 14 bases had no gene match. CDR3 length: 15 residues. CDR3 loop: CASSLPVQGAAPLHF. Written as DNA, the CDR3 is TGTGCCAGCAGCCTACCGGTGCAGGGGGCAGCCCCCCTCCACTTT.